This T cell receptor beta chain was profiled in a study of technical replicates of blood from a handful of donors. Produced via immunoSEQ multiplex PCR; TCRdb's table is partial and in-frame only. Of approximately 58,000 clones in the sample, 86% were seen once. CDR1 and CDR2 (germline): SGHTA, FQGTGA. The CDR3 runs 13 residues. V trimming: 6 bases; J trimming: 4 bases; junction bases outside the gene matches: 3. This sequence was found in a human donor in good health. Some clones in this sample may be carry-over from other donors' samples. V is TRBV7-3 and J is TRBJ2-1; TRBD2 agrees at 7 bases. The material sequenced was PBMCs. The DNA for the CDR3 is TGTGCCAGCAGGGCTAGCGGATACAATGAGCAGTTCTTC. Its protein product is CASRASGYNEQFF.